The clone carrying this TCR beta chain appeared many times. The antigen remains undetermined. The data originate from a study of T-cell memory formation after mild COVID-19. About the research overall: In these data, TCR clusters were largely donor specific. Study-wide results and limits: Clones contracting over day 15 to 85 were CD4/CD8 balanced, with later expanders leaning CD4+.

Per the germline V gene, CDR1 is SGHTA and CDR2 is FQGTGA. This CDR3 has 18 residues. The ends were cut back, 3 bases at V and 1 base at J, with 18 bases in the middle. Using constant-segment primers, 5'RACE produced TCR alpha and TCR beta cDNA libraries carrying sample barcodes and UMIs. TCRdb re-analysed the 5' RACE reads in MiXCR, keeping a single row per CDR3 protein. In the table there are 130,000 to 150,000 distinct CDR3 sequences, over 6% of which are singletons. The chain links TRBV7-3 to TRBJ2-2; D could derive from TRBD1 or TRBD2 (6 bases each). This TCR derives from an adult woman who had mild COVID-19 (a few samples of this study predate the infection). Cell type and time point are not known. The sample comprised PBMCs or a T cell subset sorted from them (not recorded which). The CDR3 DNA reads as TGTGCCAGCAGCTTGGAACCTAGGAGGGGGATGAACACCGGGGAGCTGTTTTTT. Its translation is CASSLEPRRGMNTGELFF.